The clone carrying this T cell receptor (beta chain) has just a few counts. The data are from a study of beta chain features in type 1 diabetes. The CDR3 totals 15 residues. With 7 bases removed from V and 3 bases from J, the gap between germline ends came to 16 bases. Germline V gives CDR1 MDHEN, CDR2 SYDVKM. Every isolated RNA sample was fully reverse transcribed, so sequencing captured expressed TCRB transcripts. Using immunoSEQ multiplex PCR, the repertoire was profiled, and TCRdb retains in-frame clones only, with some absent. The sample consists of 860,000 or so clones, around a sixth of them appearing once.

The sample comprised naive CD4+ T cells from blood. This sequence was found in a woman aged 18-29 years in good health. The chain is built from TRBV28 and TRBJ2-1, with D unresolved. CDR3 in amino acids: CASTPLPTLYNEQFF. In DNA, the CDR3 is TGTGCCAGCACCCCCCTCCCTACCCTCTACAATGAGCAGTTCTTC.